Each of the 8 T cell receptor beta chains below was sequenced from the same sample in a study of vaccination and CD4 T cells after COVID-19. Via MiXCR, TCRdb re-called the PCR reads, giving one row per CDR3 protein. The table lists 35,000 to 45,000 distinct CDR3 sequences, around 39% of them singletons. Time point indicated: late sampling 161 to 241 days after vaccination in a few convalescent patients. The material sequenced was CD4+ T cells from blood, taken about 7 months after SARS-CoV-2 vaccination. The receptors derive from a human donor who had recovered from COVID-19.

The V gene is TRBV6-5, the J gene TRBJ2-7, with D possibly being TRBD2 (6 bases). The ends were cut back, 4 bases at V and 1 base at J, with 11 bases in the middle. Germline lookup yields CDR1 MNHEY and CDR2 SVGAGI. CDR3 size: 14 residues. For the CDR3, the DNA is TGTGCCAGCAGTTTCCGGGACTCATCCTACGAGCAGTACTTC. Amino acid sequence: CASSFRDSSYEQYF.

This clonotype came up a few times. The chain links TRBV15 to TRBJ2-2, with a possible D match to TRBD2 (6 bases). The CDR3 runs 18 residues. The V gene's germline CDR1 is LNHNV and CDR2 YYDKDF (reference sequence). Between the trimmed V and J ends, which lost 1 base and 4 bases, there was a span of 19 bases. CDR3 in amino acids: CATSRARVDYLRTGELFF. CDR3 nucleotide sequence: TGTGCCACCAGCAGAGCTAGAGTGGACTATCTTCGCACCGGGGAGCTGTTTTTT.

This clonotype was seen more than once but under ten times. This chain connects TRBV27 to TRBJ2-5; weak D call: TRBD1 (5 bases). The CDR3 runs to 12 residues. V lost 6 bases and J 2 bases, leaving 7 bases between the germline ends. CDR1 is MNHEY, CDR2 SMNVEV, per germline (reference sequence). CDR3 region: CASRQDQETQYF. Written as DNA, the CDR3 is TGTGCCAGCAGACAGGATCAAGAGACCCAGTACTTC.

The gene calls are TRBV10-2 and TRBJ1-1; maybe TRBD1 (5 bases). Germline V gives CDR1 WSHSY, CDR2 SAAADI. With 6 bases removed from V and 0 bases from J, the gap between germline ends came to 8 bases. This CDR3 contains 13 residues. The CDR3 here is CASRGRMNTEAFF. CDR3 DNA sequence: TGCGCCAGCAGGGGACGGATGAACACTGAAGCTTTCTTT.

A single count supports this clonotype. The chain joins TRBV5-4 to TRBJ2-7; D is unclear. CDR1 SGHNT and CDR2 YYREEE come from the germline V gene (reference sequence). This CDR3 has 14 amino acids. Trimming took off 4 bases at V and 0 bases at J, with 11 bases between the two ends. The CDR3 loop reads CASSVVPDSYEQYF. Here the CDR3 DNA reads TGTGCCAGCAGCGTAGTACCCGACTCCTACGAGCAGTACTTC.

This rearrangement joins TRBV15 to TRBJ2-5; unclear D gene. The CDR3 totals 16 residues. Trimming stripped 1 base from V and 5 bases from J, with 17 bases between. Germline loops: CDR1 LNHNV, CDR2 YYDKDF (reference sequence). The CDR3 region has the DNA TGTGCCACCAGCAGAGGTAGCCCTCCCATAACGGAGACCCAGTACTTC. Residues: CATSRGSPPITETQYF.

The chain couples TRBV30 to TRBJ1-1; the D is unclear. With 0 bases removed from V and 5 bases from J, the gap between germline ends came to 10 bases. CDR3 length equals 13 residues. Germline V gene data show CDR1 as GTSNPN and CDR2 as SVGIG (reference sequence). The CDR3 sequence: CAWSVITSTEAFF. The DNA for the CDR3 is TGTGCCTGGAGTGTAATTACCTCGACTGAAGCTTTCTTT.

The chain combines TRBV15 with TRBJ1-6; 7 nucleotides match TRBD1. CDR3 length: 14 residues. Germline trimming cut 5 bases from V and 6 bases from J; bases unmatched to any gene: 4. The germline CDR1 and CDR2 sequences are LNHNV and YYDKDF (reference sequence). DNA for the CDR3: TGTGCCACCAGCTCGAACAGGGGTAATTCACCCCTCCACTTT. As protein: CATSSNRGNSPLHF.